Below are 8 T cell receptor beta chains sequenced from a single sample in a study of T-cell memory formation after mild COVID-19. TCRdb reanalysed the 5' RACE reads using MiXCR and keeps one entry per CDR3 protein. The repertoire holds hundreds of thousands of distinct CDR3 sequences, with roughly 18% as singletons. Sequencing was carried out using PBMCs or a T cell subset sorted from them (not recorded which). The receptors originated from an adult woman who had mild COVID-19 (a few samples of this study predate the infection). Cell type and time point are not known.

This clonotype has only a few counts. V usage is TRBV7-6 and J usage is TRBJ2-5; 10 nucleotides agree with TRBD2. The CDR3 length is 13 residues. Germline V gene lookup returns CDR1 SGHVS and CDR2 FNYEAQ. V was clipped by 6 bases and J by 5 bases; unmatched bases: 3. In nucleotides, the CDR3 is TGTGCCAGCAGGCGGACTAGCGGTGAGACCCAGTACTTC. This encodes CASRRTSGETQYF.

CDR3 protein: CASSFHNRGTTDTQYF. The CDR3 DNA is TGCGCCAGCAGCTTCCATAACAGGGGTACCACAGATACGCAGTATTTT. The chain combines TRBV5-1 with TRBJ2-3; TRBD1 aligns across 7 bases. J gave up 2 bases and V 2 bases, and 8 bases lay outside the gene matches. This CDR3 contains 16 residues. Looked up from germline, CDR1 is SGHRS and CDR2 is YFSETQ.

In this sample, this clonotype turned up a few times. The chain joins TRBV10-3 to TRBJ2-1, with a weak D call TRBD1 (6 bases). The CDR3 consists of 16 residues. The V end lost 4 bases, the J end lost 0 bases, and 13 bases lay between the germline ends. The germline V gene has CDR1 ENHRY and CDR2 SYGVKD. As DNA, the CDR3 is TGTGCCATCAGTGTAGGGGGAACGAGCTCCTACAATGAGCAGTTCTTC. Its protein is CAISVGGTSSYNEQFF.

CDR3 coding DNA: TGTGCCAGCAGCTTAGCGGGGGAGATCGCTTATGGCTACACCTTC. Translating it yields CASSLAGEIAYGYTF. This chain links TRBV7-8 with TRBJ1-2, with D possibly TRBD1 on 5 matching bases. This CDR3 is 15 amino acids long. The V gene's germline CDR1 is SGHVS and CDR2 FQNEAQ. V lost 0 bases to trimming and J lost 5 bases, with 13 bases between them.

The V call is TRBV10-2, the J call TRBJ1-6; TRBD1 is a possible D gene (6 bases). This CDR3 region has 14 residues. Trimming left V 7 bases short and J 7 bases short, with 14 bases between. Germline assignment: CDR1 WSHSY and CDR2 SAAADI. CDR3 DNA: TGCGCCAGCAACACAGGGAATACGAATTCACCCCTCCACTTT. It yields the protein CASNTGNTNSPLHF.

This clonotype was recorded many times. This chain links TRBV5-1 with TRBJ2-7; D is perhaps TRBD2 (5 bases). V lost 5 bases to trimming and J lost 2 bases, with 11 bases between them. The CDR3 consists of 13 residues. Germline V gene lookup returns CDR1 SGHRS and CDR2 YFSETQ. The CDR3 sequence: CASSVGGTYEQYF. The CDR3 coding sequence is TGCGCCAGCAGTGTCGGAGGTACCTACGAGCAGTACTTC.

The V call is TRBV15, the J call TRBJ1-1; weak D call: TRBD1 (6 bases). Trimming removed 0 bases at V and 3 bases at J, with 17 bases between. Germline CDR1 is LNHNV and CDR2 is YYDKDF (reference sequence). This CDR3 is 17 amino acids long. The CDR3 sequence is CATSRDGGRFGDTEAFF. CDR3 in DNA: TGTGCCACCAGCAGAGACGGGGGGCGCTTCGGGGACACTGAAGCTTTCTTT.

This clonotype was found many times. The chain links TRBV24-1 to TRBJ1-1; D perhaps matches TRBD1 (6 bases). Germline V gene lookup returns CDR1 KGHDR and CDR2 SFDVKD. The CDR3 has 13 residues. V was shortened by 5 bases and J by 1 base, with 7 bases between the two germline ends. Here the CDR3 reads CATSAGQNTEAFF. Written as DNA, the CDR3 is TGTGCCACCAGTGCGGGACAGAACACTGAAGCTTTCTTT.